This T cell receptor beta chain stems from a study of blood T cell repertoires in COVID-19. Trimming cost V 3 bases and J 7 bases; bases outside gene matches: 7. This CDR3 has 14 residues. The germline V gene encodes CDR1 SGHTA and CDR2 FQGNSA. In the authors' methods: Reference gene primer amplification gave estimated nucleated cell counts. TCRdb's table, derived via immunoSEQ multiplex PCR, lists solely in-frame clones and lacks some. D and trimming were read from the DNA, whereas the V and J calls and clone size are those reported in that table. The table includes some 190,000 clones, roughly four fifths detected once.

The sample taken for sequencing was peripheral blood. This TCR was recovered from a woman between 50 and 59 years old with acute or convalescent COVID-19. The chain employs TRBV7-2 and TRBJ2-3; 7 bases are a match to TRBD1. DNA of the CDR3: TGTGCCAGCAGCTTCCCCAGGGGGTGGCATACGCAGTATTTT. Residues: CASSFPRGWHTQYF.